This T cell receptor beta chain was captured by sequencing in a study of low-dose radiotherapy and immunotherapy resistance in tumors (dated by TCRdb to between 2021 and 2024). Study-level background: Cohort 1 received 0.5 Gy per fraction every 2 weeks, with a prescribed total PTV dose of 6.5 Gy. For Cohort 2, the dose was 1 Gy per fraction given every two weeks, adding up to 13 Gy in total across 26 weeks. Patients were given nivolumab as a 240 mg flat dose every two weeks and ipilimumab at 1 mg/kg every six weeks, with both drugs delivered intravenously. Cyclophosphamide 200 mg/m2 was given intravenously every two weeks, one day before each radiation and immunotherapy administration. Aspirin 300 mg was taken orally once daily by patients for four cycles, starting on cycle 1 day 1. No randomization into treatment groups was done for the people taking part in the trial. Eight patients were included in the translational analysis: three from the first dose cohort and the first five from the second dose cohort.

TCRdb lists the instrument as Illumina HiSeq 2500. First-strand cDNA was synthesized with Superscript III and a set of TRAV- and TRBV-specific primers, covering both TCRalpha and TCRbeta chains. TCRs were amplified for about 20 PCR cycles with Phusion, using a constant-region primer paired with the adapter attached to the V primers. Isolated mRNA was amplified with the MessageAmp II aRNA Amplification Kit, using a roughly 15-hour in vitro transcription at 37°C. mRNA for TCR sequencing was isolated with the Dynabeads mRNA DIRECT Purification Kit. Indexed Illumina adapters were added in a second Phusion PCR of around 23 cycles, and the PCR products were purified with AMPure XP beads. As for the authors' bioinformatics: Using custom Perl scripts, TCR sequences that encoded the same protein were pooled, out-of-frame sequences were dropped, and the abundance of each clonotype was calculated. Any TCR sequence supported by only a single read was excluded from analysis. The metrics used to describe the repertoires included Shannon entropy, Gini index, clonality, richness, and the frequency of TCRs shared between repertoires. The public reads were quality trimmed at Q25 with fastp and then assembled into clones with MiXCR by TCRdb, keeping productive beta chains. Identical CDR3 proteins give one entry, which carries the most common genes and DNA. The V and J calls were not made by the authors but by TCRdb's processing. The sample table holds 85,000 to 95,000 distinct CDR3 sequences, of which approximately 22% were seen once. In total, the top ten clones hold roughly 13% of the sample.

V lost 0 bases and J lost 10 bases; the stretch between them is 11 bases long. Taken from cysteine to phenylalanine, the CDR3 has 13 residues. CDR3 DNA only is kept here, 39 bases in frame from base 1. Per the germline V gene, SGDLS is the CDR1 and YYNGEE is the CDR2. The sample's time point label, decoded: after trial treatment. In the paper's terms, the treatment or condition label means: LDRT plus nivolumab, ipilimumab, low-dose cyclophosphamide and aspirin (RACIN trial). The donors came from RACIN, which was a single-arm phase I dose-escalation trial that paired nivolumab and ipilimumab with aspirin, low-dose cyclophosphamide and low-dose radiotherapy. Eligible patients had advanced, TIL-negative solid tumors. This clonotype was counted ten times or more. This receptor's antigen is unknown. Base qualities are not recorded, but no much larger clone differs from it by a single base.

This clonotype was obtained from a female donor with ovarian cancer. The input for sequencing was PBMCs, taken after low-dose radiotherapy plus immunotherapy. The chain couples TRBV9 to TRBJ2-1; the D gene identity is not certain. The CDR3: CASSVGPRVEQFF. The sequence in DNA is TGTGCCAGCAGCGTAGGTCCCCGGGTGGAGCAGTTCTTC.